The entry that follows covers one TCR beta chain sequence. The entry originates in a study of OX40 agonist ivuxolimab in advanced cancers. Assay: immunoSEQ multiplex PCR; the TCRdb copy retains only in-frame clones and omits some. The profile covers about 45,000 clones, with approximately 91% appearing a single time and approximately 18% taken by the ten largest. This CDR3 has 15 residues. V was pared by 2 bases and J by 12 bases, with 13 bases of the junction left unmatched. Germline CDR1 is SGHRS and CDR2 is YFSETQ. The specimen was CD4+ or CD8+ T cells sorted from blood, collected in a trial of the OX40 agonist ivuxolimab. This TCR derives from an adult with an advanced solid tumor such as melanoma, head and neck, liver or kidney cancer. The chain employs TRBV5-1 and TRBJ1-4; TRBD1 agrees at 7 bases. CDR3: CASSLTTGDARELFF. The CDR3 DNA is TGCGCCAGCAGCTTAACCACAGGGGACGCTAGGGAACTGTTTTTT.